This T cell receptor beta chain was captured by sequencing in a study of blood T cells in healthy people across ages. Whole-study findings and limits: The long-lived group displayed more naive CD4+ cells, plus higher diversity, than the aged donors did.

The use of a sample-barcoded 5' primer and a J-beta primer mix characterized a second PCR of roughly 7 to 11 cycles. A single record per CDR3 protein comes from TCRdb applying MiXCR to the 5' RACE reads. Seen here are 790,000 or so distinct CDR3 sequences, around 45% observed once, and the top ten hold 15% to 20%. For this clonotype: Its target is unknown.

CDR3 length: 14 amino acids. In germline, CDR1 is SNHLY, CDR2 FYNNEI. Trimming took 7 bases from V and 3 from J, leaving 15 bases between them. This clonotype was sampled from a man older than 75 in good health. The chain recombines TRBV2 with TRBJ2-5, with D hard to call. Sequencing was performed on blood. The CDR3 spells CASNQGPLEETQYF. As DNA, the CDR3 is TGTGCCAGCAACCAAGGCCCCCTGGAAGAGACCCAGTACTTC. The entire variable domain, with the rest obtained from reference TRBV2 and TRBJ2-5, is as follows: EPEVTQTPSHQVTQMGQEVILRCVPISNHLYFYWYRQILGQKVEFLVSFYNNEISEKSEIFDDQFSVERPDGSNFTLKIRSTKLEDSAMYFCASNQGPLEETQYFGPGTRLLVL.